This TCR beta chain originates from a study of cytomegalovirus exposure and HLA in healthy donors. Study-level background: Around 80 million unique TCRs from HLA-typed donors were held in an early data release. Whole-study findings and limits: Excluded: some indistinguishable V segments such as TRBV6-2 and TRBV6-3. A few of the chains that were CMV-associated were confirmed in vitro to be specific for CMV antigens.

Comments on this clone: The target antigen is unknown.

Trimming cost V 7 bases and J 0 bases; bases outside gene matches: 8. Per the germline V gene, CDR1 is LNHDA and CDR2 is SQIVND (reference sequence). The CDR3 sequence is 15 residues long. The PCR used 60 Vbeta and 13 Jbeta primers. Sequencing was performed with immunoSEQ multiplex PCR; in TCRdb, only in-frame clones are kept and a portion is missing. The sample consists of about 89,000 clones, roughly two thirds of them appearing once. This clonotype was sampled from a human donor in good health. This chain connects TRBV19 to TRBJ1-1; 7 nucleotides line up with TRBD1. Sequencing input: PBMCs. CDR3 coding DNA: TGTGCCAGTACCGGGACAGCCTATATGAACACTGAAGCTTTCTTT. Translated, it gives CASTGTAYMNTEAFF. Full variable domain (missing parts from reference TRBV19 and TRBJ1-1): DGGITQSPKYLFRKEGQNVTLSCEQNLNHDAMYWYRQDPGQGLRLIYYSQIVNDFQKGDIAEGYSVSREKKESFPLTVTSAQKNPTAFYLCASTGTAYMNTEAFFGQGTRLTVV.